The clone carrying this T cell receptor beta chain occurred once. This entry belongs to a study of blood T cell repertoires in COVID-19. The table came from immunoSEQ multiplex PCR; TCRdb's copy has only in-frame clones and leaves some out. The profile shows approximately 210,000 clones, 70% to 90% of them singletons. The sample was peripheral blood. The sequence came from a woman in her thirties or forties who had recovered from COVID-19.

The CDR3: CASSSWGLGTGDGYTF. CDR3 nucleotides: TGTGCCAGCAGCTCCTGGGGCTTAGGGACAGGGGATGGCTACACCTTC. The chain couples TRBV7-9 to TRBJ1-2, with 10 bases fitting TRBD1. The CDR3 runs to 16 residues. V lost 4 bases and J lost 6; bases outside the gene matches: 11. The V gene's germline CDR1 is SEHNR and CDR2 FQNEAQ (reference sequence).